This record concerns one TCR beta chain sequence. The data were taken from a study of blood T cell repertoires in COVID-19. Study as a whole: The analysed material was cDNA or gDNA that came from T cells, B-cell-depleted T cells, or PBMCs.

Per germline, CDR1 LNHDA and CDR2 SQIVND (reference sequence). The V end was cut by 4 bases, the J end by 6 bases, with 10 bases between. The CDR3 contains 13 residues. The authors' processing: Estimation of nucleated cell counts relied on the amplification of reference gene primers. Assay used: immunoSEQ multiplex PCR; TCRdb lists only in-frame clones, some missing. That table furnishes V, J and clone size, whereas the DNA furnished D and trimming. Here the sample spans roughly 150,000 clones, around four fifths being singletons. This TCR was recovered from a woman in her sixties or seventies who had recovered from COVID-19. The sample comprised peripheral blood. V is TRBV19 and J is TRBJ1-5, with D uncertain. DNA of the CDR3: TGTGCCAGTAGTACTCCGGCGGGTCAGCCCCAGCATTTT. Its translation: CASSTPAGQPQHF.